The rows below give T cell receptor beta chains drawn from one sample of a study of PD-L1 blockade in urothelial cancer. TCRdb keeps only in-frame clones here, not all; method: immunoSEQ multiplex PCR. Among under 100,000 clones, over 80% were seen once, and the ten largest hold more than 8%. The material sequenced was PBMCs, taken around atezolizumab (anti-PD-L1) treatment. These receptors were obtained from a man between 70 and 80 years old with urothelial cancer. Each CDR3 is given with its conserved first and last residue. A D gene is named only where the DNA matches it firmly. A row's size may be missing; if present it is once, few, many or a size class.

d_gene,abundance,v_gene,j_gene,CDR3nt,CDR3aa
NA,NA,TRBV28,TRBJ1-5,TGTGCCAGCAGCGTTCCACAGAGCCCCAATCAGCCCCAGCATTTT,CASSVPQSPNQPQHF
NA,NA,TRBV11-3,TRBJ1-2,TGTGCCAGCAGCCGAGGCGGGGGCGGATCTTCTTCTAACTATGGCTACACCTTC,CASSRGGGGSSSNYGYTF
NA,NA,TRBV6-5,TRBJ1-1,TGTGCCAGCAGTTACACGCGGAACACTGAAGCTTTCTTT,CASSYTRNTEAFF
NA,few,TRBV25-1,TRBJ1-2,TGTGCCAGCAGTGAAGGGGGAGGAGGCTACACCTTC,CASSEGGGGYTF
NA,NA,TRBV18,TRBJ2-5,TGTGCCAGCTCACCACGCGGACAGTTCCAAGAGACCCAGTACTTC,CASSPRGQFQETQYF
TRBD2,few,TRBV7-6,TRBJ2-5,TGTGCCAGCAGCTCCCCGACTAGCGGGGGGGCAGAGACCCAGTACTTC,CASSSPTSGGAETQYF
TRBD1,NA,TRBV12-5,TRBJ1-2,TGTGCTAGTGGTTTGCCACGGCTAGGAGGGGGCAACGGCTACACCTTC,CASGLPRLGGGNGYTF
TRBD2,once,TRBV9,TRBJ2-5,TGTGCCAGCAGCGAAACTAGCGGGGGAGAGACCCAGTACTTC,CASSETSGGETQYF
TRBD1,NA,TRBV5-6,TRBJ1-2,TGTGCCAGCAGCCCGGACAGGGGATACTTTAACTATGGCTACACCTTC,CASSPDRGYFNYGYTF
NA,NA,TRBV7-2,TRBJ1-1,TGTGCCAGCAGCTTAGCGCAAACCGGGGTTACTGAAGCTTTCTTT,CASSLAQTGVTEAFF
NA,NA,TRBV14,TRBJ2-7,TGTGCCAGCAGCCATGGGACACGCTCCTACGAGCAGTACTTC,CASSHGTRSYEQYF